This T cell receptor (beta chain) comes out of a study of vaccination effects on CD4 cells after COVID-19. V was cut by 3 bases and J by 5 bases, with 13 bases left in between. The CDR3 totals 14 residues. Germline V lookup: CDR1 SQVTM, CDR2 ANQGSEA. Comment on this clone: Antigen unknown.

Here immunoSEQ multiplex PCR was the method, and the copy in TCRdb shows in-frame clones only, minus some. The sample holds about 73,000 clones, around 70% seen once. Once cultured for 9 to 11 days, the cells underwent separation to obtain CD4+ T cells. Two-dose vaccination with either BNT162b2 or mRNA-1273 was given to the participants. The clonotype was recovered from a human donor who received a COVID-19 vaccine. The V call is TRBV29-1, the J call TRBJ2-2; D possibly uses TRBD1 or TRBD2 (6 bases each). Sample: CD4+ T cells from PBMCs cultured without peptide, taken after COVID-19 vaccination. The CDR3 is CSVEPGGGTGELFF. Here the CDR3 DNA reads TGCAGCGTTGAGCCCGGGGGCGGGACCGGGGAGCTGTTTTTT.